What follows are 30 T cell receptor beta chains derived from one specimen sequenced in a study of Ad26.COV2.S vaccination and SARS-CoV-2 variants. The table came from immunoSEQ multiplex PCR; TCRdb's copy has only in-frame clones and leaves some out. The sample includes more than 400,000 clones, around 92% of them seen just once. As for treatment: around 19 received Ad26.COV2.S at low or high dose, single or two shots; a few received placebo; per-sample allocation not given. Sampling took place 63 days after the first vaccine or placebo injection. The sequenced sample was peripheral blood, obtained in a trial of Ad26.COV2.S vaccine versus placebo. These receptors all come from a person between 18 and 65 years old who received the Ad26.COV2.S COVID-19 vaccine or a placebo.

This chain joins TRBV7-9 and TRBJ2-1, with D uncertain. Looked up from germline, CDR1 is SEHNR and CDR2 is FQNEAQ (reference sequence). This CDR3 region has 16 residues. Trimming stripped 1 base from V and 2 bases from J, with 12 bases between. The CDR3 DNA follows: TGTGCCAGCAGCTTAGGAGTAACCCGAACCTACAATGAGCAGTTCTTC. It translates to CASSLGVTRTYNEQFF.

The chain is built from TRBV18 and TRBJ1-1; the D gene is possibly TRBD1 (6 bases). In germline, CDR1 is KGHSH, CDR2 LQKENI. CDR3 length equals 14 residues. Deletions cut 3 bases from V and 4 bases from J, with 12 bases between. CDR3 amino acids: CASSPSTGLTEAFF. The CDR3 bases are TGTGCCAGCTCACCCTCGACAGGTCTCACTGAAGCTTTCTTT.

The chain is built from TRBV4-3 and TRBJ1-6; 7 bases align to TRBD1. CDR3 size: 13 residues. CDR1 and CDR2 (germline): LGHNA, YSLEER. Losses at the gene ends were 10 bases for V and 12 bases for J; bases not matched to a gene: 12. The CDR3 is CATGDRGEVPLHF. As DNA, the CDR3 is TGCGCCACCGGGGACAGAGGAGAGGTACCCCTCCACTTT.

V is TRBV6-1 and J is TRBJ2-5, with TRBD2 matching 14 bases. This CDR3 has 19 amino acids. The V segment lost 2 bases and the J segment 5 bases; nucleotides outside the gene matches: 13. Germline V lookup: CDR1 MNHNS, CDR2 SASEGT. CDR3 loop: CASSELVGLAGVWDETQYF. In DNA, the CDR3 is TGTGCCAGCAGTGAATTGGTGGGACTAGCGGGGGTATGGGATGAGACCCAGTACTTC.

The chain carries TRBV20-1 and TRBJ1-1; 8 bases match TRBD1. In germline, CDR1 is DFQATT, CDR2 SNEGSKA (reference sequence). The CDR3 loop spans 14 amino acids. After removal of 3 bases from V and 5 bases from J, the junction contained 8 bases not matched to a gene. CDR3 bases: TGCAGTGCTAGTACAACAGGGGGACTAACTGAAGCTTTCTTT. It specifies CSASTTGGLTEAFF.

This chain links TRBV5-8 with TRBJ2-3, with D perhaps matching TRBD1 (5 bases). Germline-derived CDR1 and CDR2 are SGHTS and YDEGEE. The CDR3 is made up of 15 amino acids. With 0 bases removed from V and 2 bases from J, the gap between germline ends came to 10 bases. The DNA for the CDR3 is TGTGCCAGCAGCTTGGACAGGCCCACCACAGATACGCAGTATTTT. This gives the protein CASSLDRPTTDTQYF.

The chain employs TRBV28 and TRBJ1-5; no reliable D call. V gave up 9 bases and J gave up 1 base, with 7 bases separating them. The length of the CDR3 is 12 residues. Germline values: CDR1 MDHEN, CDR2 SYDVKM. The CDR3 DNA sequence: TGTGCCAGTGAAGGAAGCAATCAGCCCCAGCATTTT. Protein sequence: CASEGSNQPQHF.

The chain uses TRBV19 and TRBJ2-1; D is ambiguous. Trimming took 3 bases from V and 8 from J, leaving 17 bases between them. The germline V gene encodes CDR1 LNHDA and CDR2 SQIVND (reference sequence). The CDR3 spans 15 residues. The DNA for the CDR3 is TGTGCCAGTAGTATTGACGGCTCACTTCCGGATGAGCAGTTCTTC. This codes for CASSIDGSLPDEQFF.

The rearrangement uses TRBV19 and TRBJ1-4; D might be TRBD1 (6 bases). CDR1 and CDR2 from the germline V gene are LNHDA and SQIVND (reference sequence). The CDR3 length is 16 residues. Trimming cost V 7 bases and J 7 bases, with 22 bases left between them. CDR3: CASTFHRAPAPEKLFF. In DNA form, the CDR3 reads TGTGCCAGTACTTTTCACAGGGCGCCTGCCCCTGAAAAACTGTTTTTT.

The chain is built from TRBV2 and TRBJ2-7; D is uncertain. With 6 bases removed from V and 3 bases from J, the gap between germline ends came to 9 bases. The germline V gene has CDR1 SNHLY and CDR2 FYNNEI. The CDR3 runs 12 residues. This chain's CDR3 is CASSYSNYEQYF. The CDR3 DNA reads TGTGCCAGCAGCTACAGTAACTACGAGCAGTACTTC.

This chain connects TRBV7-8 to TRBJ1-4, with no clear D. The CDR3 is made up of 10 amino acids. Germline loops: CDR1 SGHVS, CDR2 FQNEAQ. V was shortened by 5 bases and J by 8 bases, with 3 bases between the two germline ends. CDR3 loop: CASSGEKLFF. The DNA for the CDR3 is TGTGCCAGCAGCGGCGAAAAACTGTTTTTT.

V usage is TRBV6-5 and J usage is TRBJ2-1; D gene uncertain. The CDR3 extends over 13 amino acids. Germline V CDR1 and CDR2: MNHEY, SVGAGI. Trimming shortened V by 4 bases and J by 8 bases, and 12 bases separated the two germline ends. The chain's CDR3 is CASSLVSGDEQFF. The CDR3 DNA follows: TGTGCCAGCAGTTTGGTCAGTGGCGATGAGCAGTTCTTC.

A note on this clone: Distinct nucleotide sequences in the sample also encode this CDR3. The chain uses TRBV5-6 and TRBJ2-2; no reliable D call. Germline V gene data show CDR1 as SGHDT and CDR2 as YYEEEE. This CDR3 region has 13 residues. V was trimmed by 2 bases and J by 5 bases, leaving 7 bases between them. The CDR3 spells CASSLGNTGELFF. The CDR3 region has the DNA TGTGCCAGCAGCTTAGGAAATACCGGGGAGCTGTTTTTT.

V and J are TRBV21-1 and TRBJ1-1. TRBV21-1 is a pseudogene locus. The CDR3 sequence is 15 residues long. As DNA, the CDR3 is TGTGCCAGCAGACTAGAGGGGGGTGTGGTCACTGAAGCTTTCTTT. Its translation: CASRLEGGVVTEAFF.

For the CDR3, the DNA is TGTGCCAGCAGCTCCCGAGGATCACCCCTCCACTTT. It codes for CASSSRGSPLHF. The chain couples TRBV7-2 to TRBJ1-6; no clear D. The V end lost 4 bases, the J end lost 10 bases, and 8 bases lay between the germline ends. The CDR3 totals 12 residues. Germline CDR1 reads SGHTA; CDR2 reads FQGNSA.

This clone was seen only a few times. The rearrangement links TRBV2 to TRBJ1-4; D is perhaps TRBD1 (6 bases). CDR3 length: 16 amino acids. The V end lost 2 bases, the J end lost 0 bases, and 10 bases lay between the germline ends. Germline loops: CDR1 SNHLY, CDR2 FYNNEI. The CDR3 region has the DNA TGTGCCAGCAGTGAATCTTCAGGGGCAACTAATGAAAAACTGTTTTTT. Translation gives CASSESSGATNEKLFF. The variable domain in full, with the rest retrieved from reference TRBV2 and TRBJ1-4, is EPEVTQTPSHQVTQMGQEVILRCVPISNHLYFYWYRQILGQKVEFLVSFYNNEISEKSEIFDDQFSVERPDGSNFTLKIRSTKLEDSAMYFCASSESSGATNEKLFFGSGTQLSVL.

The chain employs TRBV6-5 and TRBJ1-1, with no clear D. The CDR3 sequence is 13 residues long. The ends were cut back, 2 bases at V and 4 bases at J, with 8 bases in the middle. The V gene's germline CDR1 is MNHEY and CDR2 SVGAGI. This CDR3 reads CASSYREGTEAFF. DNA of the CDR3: TGTGCCAGCAGTTACAGGGAGGGCACTGAAGCTTTCTTT.

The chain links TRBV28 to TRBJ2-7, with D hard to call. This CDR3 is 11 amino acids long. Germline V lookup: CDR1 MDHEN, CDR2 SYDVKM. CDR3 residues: CVVTGDYEQYF. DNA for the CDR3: TGTGTCGTAACCGGCGACTACGAGCAGTACTTC.

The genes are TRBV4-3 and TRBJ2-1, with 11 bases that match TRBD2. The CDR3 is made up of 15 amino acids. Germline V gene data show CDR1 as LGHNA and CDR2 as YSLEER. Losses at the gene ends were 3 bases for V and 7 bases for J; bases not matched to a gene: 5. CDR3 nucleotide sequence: TGCGCCAGCAGCCATTCTAGCGGGGGGCTGAATGAGCAGTTCTTC. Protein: CASSHSSGGLNEQFF.

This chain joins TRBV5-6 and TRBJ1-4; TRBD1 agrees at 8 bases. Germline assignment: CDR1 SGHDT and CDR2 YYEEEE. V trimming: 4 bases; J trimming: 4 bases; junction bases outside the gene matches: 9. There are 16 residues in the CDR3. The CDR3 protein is CASSMGWGQDNEKLFF. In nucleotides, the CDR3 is TGTGCCAGCAGCATGGGGTGGGGACAGGATAATGAAAAACTGTTTTTT.

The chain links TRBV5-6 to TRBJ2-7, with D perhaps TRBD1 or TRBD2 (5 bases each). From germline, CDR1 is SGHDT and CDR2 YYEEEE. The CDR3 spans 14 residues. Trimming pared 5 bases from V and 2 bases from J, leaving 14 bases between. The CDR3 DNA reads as TGTGCCAGCAGTAGAGGGACGGAAACCTACGAGCAGTACTTC. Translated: CASSRGTETYEQYF.

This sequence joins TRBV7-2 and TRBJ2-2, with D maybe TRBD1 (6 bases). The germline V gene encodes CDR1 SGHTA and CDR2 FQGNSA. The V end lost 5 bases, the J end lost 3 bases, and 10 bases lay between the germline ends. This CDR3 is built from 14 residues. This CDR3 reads CASSRDIDTGELFF. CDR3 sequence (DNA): TGTGCCAGCAGCCGGGACATTGACACCGGGGAGCTGTTTTTT. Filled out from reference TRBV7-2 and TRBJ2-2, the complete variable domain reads GAGVSQSPSNKVTEKGKDVELRCDPISGHTALYWYRQSLGQGLEFLIYFQGNSAPDKSGLPSDRFSAERTGGSVSTLTIQRTQQEDSAVYLCASSRDIDTGELFFGEGSRLTVL.

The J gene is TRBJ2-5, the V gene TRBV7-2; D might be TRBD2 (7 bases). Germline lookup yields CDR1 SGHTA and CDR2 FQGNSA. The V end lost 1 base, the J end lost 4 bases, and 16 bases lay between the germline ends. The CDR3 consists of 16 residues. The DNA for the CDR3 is TGTGCCAGCAGCTTAGGATGGGCGGGGGCCGGAGAGACCCAGTACTTC. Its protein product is CASSLGWAGAGETQYF.

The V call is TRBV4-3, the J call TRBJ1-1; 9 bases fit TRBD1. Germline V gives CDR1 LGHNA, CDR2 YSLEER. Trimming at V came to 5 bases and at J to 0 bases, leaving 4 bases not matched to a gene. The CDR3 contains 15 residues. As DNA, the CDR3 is TGCGCCAGCAGCTACAGGGGGCGAGTGAACACTGAAGCTTTCTTT. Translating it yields CASSYRGRVNTEAFF.

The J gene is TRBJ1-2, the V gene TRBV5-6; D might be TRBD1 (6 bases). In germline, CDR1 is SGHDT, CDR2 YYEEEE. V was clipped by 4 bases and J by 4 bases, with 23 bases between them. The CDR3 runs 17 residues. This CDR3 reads CASSIGPVGQGIYGYTF. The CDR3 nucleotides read TGTGCCAGCAGCATAGGGCCAGTTGGGCAGGGGATCTATGGCTACACCTTC.

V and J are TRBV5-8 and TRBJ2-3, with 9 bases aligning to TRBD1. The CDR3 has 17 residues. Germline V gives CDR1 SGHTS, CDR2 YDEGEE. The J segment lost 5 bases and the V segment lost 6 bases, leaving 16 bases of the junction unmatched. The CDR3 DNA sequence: TGTGCCAGCAACTCCGGGACAGGGTTTGGCCGTAGAGATACGCAGTATTTT. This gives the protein CASNSGTGFGRRDTQYF.

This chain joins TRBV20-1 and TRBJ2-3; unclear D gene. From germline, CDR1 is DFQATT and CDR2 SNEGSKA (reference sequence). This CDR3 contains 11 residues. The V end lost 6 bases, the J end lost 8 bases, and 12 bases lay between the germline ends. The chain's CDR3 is CSAKPERTQYF. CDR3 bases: TGCAGTGCAAAACCTGAGCGTACGCAGTATTTT.

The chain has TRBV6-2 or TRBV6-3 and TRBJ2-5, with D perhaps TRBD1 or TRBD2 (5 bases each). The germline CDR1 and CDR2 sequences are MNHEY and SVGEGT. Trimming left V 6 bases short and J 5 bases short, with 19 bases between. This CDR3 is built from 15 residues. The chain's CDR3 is CASSPGEGPRETQYF. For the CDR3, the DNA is TGTGCCAGCAGCCCCGGAGAGGGACCTCGGGAGACCCAGTACTTC.

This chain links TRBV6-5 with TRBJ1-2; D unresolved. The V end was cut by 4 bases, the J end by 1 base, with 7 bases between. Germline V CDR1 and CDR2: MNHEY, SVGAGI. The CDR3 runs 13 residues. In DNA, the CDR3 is TGTGCCAGCAGTTCGACAAGTAACTATGGCTACACCTTC. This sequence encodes CASSSTSNYGYTF.

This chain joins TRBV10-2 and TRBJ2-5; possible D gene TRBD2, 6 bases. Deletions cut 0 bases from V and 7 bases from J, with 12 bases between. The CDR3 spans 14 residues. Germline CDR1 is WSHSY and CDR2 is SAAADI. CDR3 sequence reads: CASSESRDLGTQYF. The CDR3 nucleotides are TGCGCCAGCAGTGAGTCCCGGGACTTGGGGACCCAGTACTTC.